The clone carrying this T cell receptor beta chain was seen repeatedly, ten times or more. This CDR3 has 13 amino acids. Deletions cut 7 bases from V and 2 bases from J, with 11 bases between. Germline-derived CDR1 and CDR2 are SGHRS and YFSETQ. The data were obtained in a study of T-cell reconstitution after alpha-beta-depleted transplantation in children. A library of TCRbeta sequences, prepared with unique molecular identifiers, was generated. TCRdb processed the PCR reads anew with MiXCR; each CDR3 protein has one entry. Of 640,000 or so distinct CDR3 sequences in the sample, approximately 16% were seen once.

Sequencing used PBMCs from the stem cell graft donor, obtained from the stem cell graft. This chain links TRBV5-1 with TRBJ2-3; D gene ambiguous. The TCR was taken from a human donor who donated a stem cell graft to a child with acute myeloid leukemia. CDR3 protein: CASRGYTTDTQYF. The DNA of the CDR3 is TGCGCCAGCCGAGGCTACACCACAGATACGCAGTATTTT. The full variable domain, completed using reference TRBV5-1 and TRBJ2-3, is KAGVTQTPRYLIKTRGQQVTLSCSPISGHRSVSWYQQTPGQGLQFLFEYFSETQRNKGNFPGRFSGRQFSNSRSEMNVSTLELGDSALYLCASRGYTTDTQYFGPGTRLTVL.